The rows below give T cell receptor beta chains drawn from one sample of a study of T-cell reconstitution after alpha-beta-depleted transplantation in children. One entry per CDR3 protein results from TCRdb running MiXCR on the PCR reads. The sample comprises approximately 420,000 distinct CDR3 sequences, roughly a tenth of which are singletons, and approximately 5% rests with the top ten. Sequenced here: PBMCs from the stem cell graft donor, sampled from the stem cell graft. The receptors were gathered from a human donor who donated a stem cell graft to a child with acute myeloid leukemia. The CDR3 runs from the conserved cysteine through the conserved F or W. Fields, in order: clone size, V gene, D gene, J gene, CDR3 protein, CDR3 DNA. The D gene is left open where the match is weak. Clone size, where shown, is once, few, many, or a class for clones that have expanded.

few	TRBV29-1	NA	TRBJ2-5	CSVTVQLGEETQYF	TGCAGCGTGACCGTACAGCTGGGAGAAGAGACCCAGTACTTC
few	TRBV18	TRBD1	TRBJ1-1	CASSPNRQGDGTEAFF	TGTGCCAGCTCACCAAACCGACAGGGGGACGGCACTGAAGCTTTCTTT
few	TRBV7-9	NA	TRBJ1-4	CASSLAGTGNEKLFF	TGTGCCAGCAGCTTGGCGGGAACGGGGAATGAAAAACTGTTTTTT
many	TRBV12-3/TRBV12-4	TRBD1	TRBJ2-1	CASSSGTGREQFF	TGTGCCAGCAGCAGTGGGACAGGCAGGGAGCAGTTCTTC
NA	TRBV20-1	NA	TRBJ2-3	CSARGFGRVGTDTQYF	TGCAGTGCCCGAGGGTTCGGCAGGGTTGGCACAGATACGCAGTATTTT
many	TRBV7-7	TRBD2	TRBJ2-1	CASSPAGLAGGNEQFF	TGTGCTAGCAGCCCCGCGGGACTAGCGGGAGGCAATGAGCAGTTCTTC
NA	TRBV5-5	NA	TRBJ2-5	CASSFGQGVETQYF	TGTGCCAGCAGCTTCGGGCAGGGAGTAGAGACCCAGTACTTC
few	TRBV7-3	NA	TRBJ2-5	CASSRSGGVETQYF	TGTGCCAGCAGCCGTTCGGGCGGAGTAGAGACCCAGTACTTC
few	TRBV14	NA	TRBJ2-1	CASSQDWEQFF	TGTGCCAGCAGCCAAGATTGGGAGCAGTTCTTC
NA	TRBV4-1	NA	TRBJ1-4	CASSQGVSLGEKLFF	TGCGCCAGCAGCCAAGGGGTCAGCCTGGGTGAAAAACTGTTTTTT
few	TRBV29-1	TRBD1	TRBJ2-5	CSSGQQETQYF	TGCAGCTCGGGACAGCAAGAGACCCAGTACTTC
few	TRBV27	NA	TRBJ2-1	CASSPASTRDEQFF	TGTGCCAGCAGTCCCGCATCGACTAGAGATGAGCAGTTCTTC
NA	TRBV3-1	NA	TRBJ1-2	CASSLRAGHIYGYTF	TGTGCCAGCAGCCTCCGGGCAGGTCACATTTATGGCTACACCTTC
NA	TRBV7-2	NA	TRBJ1-1	CASSPTRTNTEAFF	TGTGCCAGCAGCCCCACTCGCACGAACACTGAAGCTTTCTTT
NA	TRBV19	TRBD1	TRBJ2-5	CASTEDRGGTQYF	TGTGCCAGTACCGAGGACAGGGGAGGGACCCAGTACTTC
NA	TRBV12-3/TRBV12-4	TRBD1	TRBJ2-3	CASSFGVGTGGRDTQYF	TGTGCCAGCAGTTTTGGAGTAGGGACAGGGGGCAGAGATACGCAGTATTTT
many	TRBV29-1	TRBD1	TRBJ2-1	CSVGGGQGLWEQFF	TGCAGCGTTGGAGGGGGACAGGGCTTATGGGAGCAGTTCTTC
many	TRBV29-1	NA	TRBJ2-3	CSVEAGRGEDTQYF	TGCAGCGTTGAAGCGGGCAGGGGGGAAGATACGCAGTATTTT
NA	TRBV7-2	NA	TRBJ1-1	CASSLNGMNTEAFF	TGTGCCAGCAGCTTAAACGGGATGAACACTGAAGCTTTCTTT
few	TRBV9	NA	TRBJ2-7	CASSVDGRPVLEQYF	TGTGCCAGCAGCGTAGATGGCCGCCCGGTGTTAGAGCAGTACTTC
NA	TRBV7-2	NA	TRBJ1-3	CASSQTGYSGNTIYF	TGTGCCAGCAGCCAAACAGGCTACTCTGGAAACACCATATATTTT
few	TRBV7-2	NA	TRBJ2-5	CASSFGSGRETQYF	TGTGCCAGCAGCTTCGGGAGCGGGCGGGAGACCCAGTACTTC
few	TRBV6-5	TRBD2	TRBJ2-1	CASQIQRGGTEQFF	TGTGCCAGCCAAATTCAGCGGGGGGGGACTGAGCAGTTCTTC
many	TRBV4-1	NA	TRBJ1-6	CASSHLGDYNSPLHF	TGCGCCAGCAGCCACCTAGGAGACTATAATTCACCCCTCCACTTT
NA	TRBV20-1	TRBD1	TRBJ1-1	CSARDRGQGRAFF	TGCAGTGCTAGAGATAGGGGACAGGGGAGGGCTTTCTTT
many	TRBV9	NA	TRBJ2-2	CASSVGGGSGELFF	TGTGCCAGCAGCGTCGGGGGAGGCAGCGGGGAGCTGTTTTTT
NA	TRBV4-1	NA	TRBJ1-1	CASSQVYQSSNTEAFF	TGCGCCAGCAGCCAAGTATATCAGAGTTCGAACACTGAAGCTTTCTTC
few	TRBV19	NA	TRBJ2-7	CASKDFGRYEQYF	TGTGCCAGTAAGGACTTCGGACGGTACGAGCAGTACTTC
NA	TRBV5-5	TRBD2	TRBJ2-1	CASSPGTRESGDEQFF	TGTGCCAGCAGCCCCGGGACTAGAGAGTCCGGGGATGAGCAGTTCTTC
few	TRBV5-1	NA	TRBJ2-1	CASDRDHPSNEQFF	TGCGCCAGTGACCGGGACCACCCCTCGAATGAGCAGTTCTTC
NA	TRBV5-1	NA	TRBJ1-1	CASSGEGGTEAFF	TGCGCCAGCAGCGGGGAAGGGGGCACTGAAGCTTTCTTT
NA	TRBV10-2	TRBD1	TRBJ1-2	CASTLRTGNGYTF	TGCGCCAGCACACTGAGGACAGGGAACGGCTACACCTTC
many	TRBV27	NA	TRBJ1-1	CASSLGGSRVNTEAFF	TGTGCCAGCAGTTTGGGGGGGTCCCGGGTGAACACTGAAGCTTTCTTT
NA	TRBV7-2	NA	TRBJ2-4	CASSIQTGIAKNIQYF	TGTGCCAGCAGCATACAAACAGGGATAGCCAAAAACATTCAGTACTTC
NA	TRBV7-8	TRBD2	TRBJ2-7	CASSRTSGSIRYEQYF	TGTGCCAGCAGTCGGACTAGCGGGAGTATCCGCTACGAGCAGTACTTC
many	TRBV4-3	TRBD1	TRBJ1-2	CASSQNTGGDYGYTF	TGCGCCAGCAGCCAAAACACAGGGGGCGACTATGGCTACACCTTC
few	TRBV5-8	NA	TRBJ2-1	CASSPVRGSIYNEQFF	TGTGCCAGCAGCCCCGTCCGGGGGTCCATCTACAATGAGCAGTTCTTC
NA	TRBV12-3/TRBV12-4	NA	TRBJ1-2	CASEPKTATYGYTF	TGTGCCAGCGAGCCTAAGACAGCTACCTATGGCTACACCTTC
NA	TRBV7-6	TRBD2	TRBJ2-5	CASSSHTGGGQETQYF	TGTGCCAGCAGCTCCCACACGGGCGGGGGCCAAGAGACCCAGTACTTC
many	TRBV7-9	TRBD1	TRBJ1-6	CASSPGQGGSPLHF	TGTGCCAGCAGCCCCGGACAGGGGGGCTCACCCCTCCACTTT
few	TRBV5-1	NA	TRBJ1-6	CASSLSAAPNNSPLHF	TGCGCCAGCAGCTTGTCGGCAGCCCCCAATAATTCACCCCTCCACTTT
NA	TRBV19	TRBD1	TRBJ2-5	CASSMSRGKTQYF	TGTGCCAGTAGTATGAGCAGGGGGAAGACCCAGTACTTC
few	TRBV29-1	TRBD2	TRBJ2-5	CSVVGRGGETQYF	TGCAGCGTTGTGGGGCGGGGAGGGGAGACCCAGTACTTC
NA	TRBV18	NA	TRBJ1-2	CASSPVTDIGYGYTF	TGTGCCAGCTCACCAGTGACGGATATAGGCTATGGCTACACCTTC
few	TRBV5-1	NA	TRBJ1-1	CASSLDFGTEAFF	TGCGCCAGCAGCTTGGATTTCGGCACTGAAGCTTTCTTT
NA	TRBV20-1	NA	TRBJ2-7	CSARKRQLYEQYF	TGCAGTGCTAGAAAAAGGCAGCTCTACGAGCAGTACTTC
few	TRBV20-1	NA	TRBJ2-4	CSARGGAELRNIQYF	TGCAGTGCTAGAGGCGGGGCGGAGCTGAGAAACATTCAGTACTTC
few	TRBV7-2	NA	TRBJ1-2	CASSLVGGAHRYGYTF	TGTGCCAGCAGCTTAGTAGGGGGGGCCCACCGCTATGGCTACACCTTC
NA	TRBV5-1	NA	TRBJ1-4	CASSGLGATNEKLFF	TGCGCCAGCAGCGGGCTGGGGGCAACTAATGAAAAACTGTTTTTT
NA	TRBV7-6	NA	TRBJ2-7	CASSLAEDEQYF	TGTGCCAGCAGCTTGGCCGAGGACGAGCAGTACTTC
many	TRBV4-1	TRBD2	TRBJ2-1	CASSPLAGPRGEQFF	TGCGCCAGCAGCCCTCTAGCGGGGCCTAGGGGCGAGCAGTTCTTC
NA	TRBV27	TRBD1	TRBJ1-2	CASSFSPSAGGHGYTF	TGTGCCAGCAGTTTTTCCCCTTCGGCAGGGGGCCATGGCTACACCTTC
many	TRBV6-8	TRBD2	TRBJ2-7	CASIAGLNEQYF	TGTGCCAGCATAGCGGGTCTCAACGAGCAGTACTTC
few	TRBV4-1	TRBD2	TRBJ2-1	CASSQGYAGGSYNEQFF	TGCGCCAGCAGCCAAGGTTATGCGGGGGGATCGTACAATGAGCAGTTCTTC